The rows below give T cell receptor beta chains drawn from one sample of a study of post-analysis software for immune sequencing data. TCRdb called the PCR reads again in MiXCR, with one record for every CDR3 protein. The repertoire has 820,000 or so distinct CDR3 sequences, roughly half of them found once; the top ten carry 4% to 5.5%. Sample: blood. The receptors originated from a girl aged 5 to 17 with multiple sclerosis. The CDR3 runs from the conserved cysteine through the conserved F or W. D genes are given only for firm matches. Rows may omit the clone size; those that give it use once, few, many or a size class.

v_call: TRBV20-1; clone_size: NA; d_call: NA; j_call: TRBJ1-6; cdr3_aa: CSAAKNSPLHF; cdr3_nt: TGCAGTGCTGCAAAGAATTCACCCCTCCACTTT
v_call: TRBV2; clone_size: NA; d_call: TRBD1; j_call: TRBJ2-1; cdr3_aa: CASSENLGRGQGRGEQFF; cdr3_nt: TGTGCCAGCAGTGAAAATTTGGGAAGGGGACAGGGGAGGGGTGAGCAGTTCTTC
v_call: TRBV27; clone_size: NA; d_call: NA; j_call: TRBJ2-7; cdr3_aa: CAKPMGESSYEQYF; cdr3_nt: TGTGCCAAGCCTATGGGCGAGAGCTCCTACGAGCAGTACTTC
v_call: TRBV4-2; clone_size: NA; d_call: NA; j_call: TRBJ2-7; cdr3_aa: CASSHHAINGALSYEQYF; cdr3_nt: TGTGCCAGCAGCCATCACGCGATTAACGGGGCCTTATCCTACGAGCAGTACTTC
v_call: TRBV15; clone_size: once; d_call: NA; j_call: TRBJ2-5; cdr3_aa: CATSTRPWGETQYF; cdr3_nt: TGTGCCACCAGCACCCGACCCTGGGGCGAGACCCAGTACTTC
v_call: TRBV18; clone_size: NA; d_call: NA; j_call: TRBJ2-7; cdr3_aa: CASSPPKRAITYEQYF; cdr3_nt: TGTGCCAGCTCACCACCGAAAAGGGCTATAACCTACGAGCAGTACTTC
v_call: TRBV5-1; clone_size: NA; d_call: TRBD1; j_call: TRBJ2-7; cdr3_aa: CASRPGQGLYEQYF; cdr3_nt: TGCGCCAGCAGGCCGGGACAGGGGCTTTACGAGCAGTACTTC
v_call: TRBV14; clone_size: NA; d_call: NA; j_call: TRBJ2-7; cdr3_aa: CASSQDEGRTSYEQYF; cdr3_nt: TGTGCCAGCAGCCAAGACGAGGGGAGAACCTCCTACGAGCAGTACTTC
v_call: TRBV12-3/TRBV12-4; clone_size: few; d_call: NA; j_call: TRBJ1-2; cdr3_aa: CASRSMGYGYTF; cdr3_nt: TGTGCCAGCAGATCGATGGGCTATGGCTACACCTTC
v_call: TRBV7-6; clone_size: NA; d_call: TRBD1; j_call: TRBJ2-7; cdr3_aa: CASSLRTGSLLGEQYF; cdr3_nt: TGTGCCAGCAGCCTACGGACAGGGTCTCTTTTGGGCGAGCAGTACTTC
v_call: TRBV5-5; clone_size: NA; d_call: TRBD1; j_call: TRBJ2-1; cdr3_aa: CASSLRGQGAYNEQFF; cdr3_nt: TGTGCCAGCAGCTTGAGGGGGCAGGGGGCATACAATGAGCAGTTCTTC
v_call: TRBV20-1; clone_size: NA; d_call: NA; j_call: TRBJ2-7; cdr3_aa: CSALSGNSYEQYF; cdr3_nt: TGCAGTGCCTTAAGTGGGAACTCCTACGAGCAGTACTTC
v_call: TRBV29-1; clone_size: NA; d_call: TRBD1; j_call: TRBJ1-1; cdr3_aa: CSVARTGQNTEAFF; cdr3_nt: TGCAGCGTTGCCCGGACAGGCCAGAACACTGAAGCTTTCTTT
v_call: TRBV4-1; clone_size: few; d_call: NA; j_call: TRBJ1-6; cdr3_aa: CASSQDPGGNSPLHF; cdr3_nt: TGCGCCAGCAGCCAAGATCCGGGGGGAAATTCACCCCTCCACTTT
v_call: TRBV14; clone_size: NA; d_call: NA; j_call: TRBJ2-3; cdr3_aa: CASSQGTTQYF; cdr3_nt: TGTGCCAGCAGCCAGGGGACAACGCAGTATTTT
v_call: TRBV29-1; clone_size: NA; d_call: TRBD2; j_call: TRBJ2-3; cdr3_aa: CSVEGLAGVIRGDTQYF; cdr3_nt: TGCAGCGTGGAAGGACTAGCGGGAGTCATCAGAGGGGATACGCAGTATTTT
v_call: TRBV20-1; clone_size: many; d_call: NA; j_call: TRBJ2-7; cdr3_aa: CSASPMGRDHYEQYF; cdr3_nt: TGCAGTGCTAGCCCGATGGGCAGGGACCACTACGAGCAGTACTTC
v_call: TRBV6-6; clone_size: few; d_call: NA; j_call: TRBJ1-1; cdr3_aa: CASSYSNTEAFF; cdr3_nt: TGTGCCAGCAGTTACTCGAACACTGAAGCTTTCTTT
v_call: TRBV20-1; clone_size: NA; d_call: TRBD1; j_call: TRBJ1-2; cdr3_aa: CSARIFGDSNYGYTF; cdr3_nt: TGCAGTGCTAGAATTTTTGGGGACAGTAACTATGGCTACACCTTC
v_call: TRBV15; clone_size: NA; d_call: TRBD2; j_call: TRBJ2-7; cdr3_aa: CATNPMTSASSYEQYF; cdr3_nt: TGTGCCACCAACCCTATGACTAGCGCGAGCTCCTACGAGCAGTACTTC
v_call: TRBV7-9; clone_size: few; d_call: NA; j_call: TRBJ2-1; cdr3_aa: CASSLVEYEQFF; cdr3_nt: TGTGCCAGCAGCTTAGTGGAGTATGAGCAGTTCTTC
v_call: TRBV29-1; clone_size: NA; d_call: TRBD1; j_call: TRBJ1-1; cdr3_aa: CSVDVGTGNTEAFF; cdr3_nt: TGCAGCGTTGATGTGGGGACAGGGAACACTGAAGCTTTCTTT
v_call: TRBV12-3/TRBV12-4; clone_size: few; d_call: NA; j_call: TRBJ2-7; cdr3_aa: CASSPFPDPQPYEQYF; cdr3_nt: TGTGCCAGCAGTCCCTTCCCGGACCCCCAACCCTACGAGCAGTACTTC
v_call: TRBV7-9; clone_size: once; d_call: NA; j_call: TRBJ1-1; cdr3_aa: CASNHGYTEAFF; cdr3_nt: TGTGCCAGCAACCACGGGTACACTGAAGCTTTCTTT
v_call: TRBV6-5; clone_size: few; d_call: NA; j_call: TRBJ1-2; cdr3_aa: CASSYSRGEHYGYTF; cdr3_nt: TGTGCCAGCAGTTACTCTAGGGGAGAGCACTATGGCTACACCTTC
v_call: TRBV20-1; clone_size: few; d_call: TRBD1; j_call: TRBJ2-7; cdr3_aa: CSASEPGQGAGEQYF; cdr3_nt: TGCAGTGCTAGTGAACCGGGACAGGGGGCGGGCGAGCAGTACTTC